The rows below give T cell receptor beta chains drawn from one sample of a study of shared clonotypes between healthy human individuals. Assay used: immunoSEQ multiplex PCR; TCRdb lists only in-frame clones, some missing. The table records roughly 2,000,000 clones, about 95% of them present only once. Sequencing was done on a sample of naive CD8+ T cells sorted from blood. The receptors here all came from a man between 18 and 29 years old in good health. CDR3s include the opening cysteine and the closing phenylalanine or tryptophan. Only part of the rows carry a size: once, few, many, or a class if the clone is expanded.

v_gene	abundance	CDR3aa
TRBV6-1	-	CASSEDAGHGNTIYF
TRBV2	-	CASSWGRGATSYEQYF
TRBV5-5	-	CASSWREAVYEQYF
TRBV10-2	-	CASTAMLETQYF
TRBV5-1	once	CASSPDPLAVQETQYF
TRBV28	-	CASSPRLGEYQETQYF
TRBV18	-	CASSPAGPRAETQYF
TRBV5-6	once	CASSLGAGTYEQYF
TRBV10-1	-	CASSDLAGNEQFF
TRBV30	-	CAWSSGSSEQYF
TRBV4-1	once	CASSPPEGRETQYF
TRBV5-8	-	CASSLAGDPNTEAFF
TRBV19	-	CASSAGGSSSYEQYF
TRBV6-5	-	CASSYSPGQSYEQYF
TRBV7-8	-	CASSNGQGVPSNTGELFF
TRBV7-9	-	CASSPRTSGVRETQYF
TRBV5-1	-	CASSFSRGEGNEQFF
TRBV14	once	CASSQGRLAYMENEQFF
TRBV10-1	-	CASSEAGGPNEQFF
TRBV4-3	-	CASSQVWGKDNSPLHF
TRBV9	-	CASPPGLADYEQYF